This TCR beta chain came from a study of T cells in Graves' hyperthyroidism and ophthalmopathy. General study points: Also found in blood were most expanded thyroid clonotypes above 0.001.

Looked up from germline, CDR1 is SGHNT and CDR2 is YYREEE (reference sequence). The CDR3 has 16 residues. An absence of ophthalmopathy progression within 18 months meant stable Graves' hyperthyroidism. Lactation, pregnancy, other autoimmune disease or uncontrolled infection led to exclusion of patients. It was around 10 ml of fresh peripheral blood that supplied the PBMCs. Regarding this clonotype: Its antigen is currently unknown. The junction differs from germline at one of its ends, possibly a read error.

TCR beta CDR3 regions were amplified from RNA transcripts. The HTBI primer set was used in a first-round RT-PCR of the TCR CDR3. Each CDR3 protein is one row after TCRdb ran MiXCR on the multiplex PCR reads. The top ten clones hold about 9% of a sample with 750,000 to 950,000 distinct CDR3 sequences, 38% of them seen once. The gene calls are TRBV5-4 and TRBJ1-4; D perhaps matches TRBD1 (5 bases). Sequencing input: blood. This TCR derives from a man aged 18 to 30 with Graves' hyperthyroidism. Here the CDR3 reads CASSPFAGTTNEKLFF. CDR3 nucleotide sequence: TGCGCCAGCAGCCCCTTCGCAGGGACAACTAATGAAAAACTGTTTTTT.